These T cell receptor beta chains were read from a single sample in a study of cytomegalovirus exposure and HLA in healthy donors. The table came from immunoSEQ multiplex PCR; TCRdb's copy has only in-frame clones and leaves some out. Among 240,000 or so clones listed, roughly 80% were seen once. Specimen: PBMCs. These receptor sequences come from a woman aged 40 to 50 in good health and CMV-seropositive. CDR3s include the opening cysteine and the closing phenylalanine or tryptophan. The order of the fields is J gene, clone size, V gene, D gene, CDR3 DNA, CDR3 protein. The D gene is left open where the match is weak. Some rows have no size entry. The others give once, few or many, or a class for an expanded clone.

>TRBJ2-7|-|TRBV19|-
TGTGCCAGTAGTATCTTTTGGACTCTCACAAGCTCCTACGAGCAGTACTTC
CASSIFWTLTSSYEQYF
>TRBJ1-5|-|TRBV7-8|-
TGTGCCAGCAGCTTAGGAGGGATTCATCCCCAGCATTTT
CASSLGGIHPQHF
>TRBJ2-7|once|TRBV4-3|TRBD2
TGCGCCAGCAGCCAAGAACCTAGCGGGGGATTTAGCGAGCAGTACTTC
CASSQEPSGGFSEQYF
>TRBJ1-2|once|TRBV6-1|TRBD1
TGTGCCAGCAGTGAATTTTCCGGGACAGCGTATGGCTACACCTTC
CASSEFSGTAYGYTF
>TRBJ1-5|-|TRBV7-2|TRBD1
TGTGCCAGCAGCATCGGACAGGGGGCCGGTCAGCCCCAGCATTTT
CASSIGQGAGQPQHF
>TRBJ1-1|once|TRBV6-5|-
TGTGCCAGCAGTTACTCGTACAGCCTGAACACTGAAGCTTTCTTT
CASSYSYSLNTEAFF
>TRBJ1-2|few|TRBV7-9|-
TGTGCCAGCAGCTTATGGCTAGACTATGGCTACACCTTC
CASSLWLDYGYTF
>TRBJ2-3|-|TRBV7-2|-
TGTGCCAGCAGCTTATTAGCGATTAGCACAGATACGCAGTATTTT
CASSLLAISTDTQYF
>TRBJ1-2|-|TRBV27|-
TGTGCCAGCAGTTTTGTTTCCCAGGGGAACTATGGCTACACCTTC
CASSFVSQGNYGYTF
>TRBJ2-5|-|TRBV21-1|-
TGTGCCAGCACCACCCCCGGGGGGGTCGCGGCGGAGACCCAGTACTTC
CASTTPGGVAAETQYF
>TRBJ1-4|-|TRBV6-6|-
TGTGCCAGCAGTTATAGGGGGTCTAATGAAAAACTGTTTTTT
CASSYRGSNEKLFF
>TRBJ1-2|-|TRBV19|-
TGTGCCAGCATGATCGCGACGGGAGTTTATGGCTACACCTTC
CASMIATGVYGYTF
>TRBJ1-1|-|TRBV27|-
TGTGCCAGCAGTTTTGGGGCAGGGCGGAACACTGAAGCTTTCTTT
CASSFGAGRNTEAFF
>TRBJ1-1|-|TRBV11-2|TRBD1
TGTGCCAGCAGCCGACAGGGAATCAACACTGAAGCTTTCTTT
CASSRQGINTEAFF
>TRBJ2-1|-|TRBV18|TRBD2
TGTGCCAGCTCACTATGGGGCGGGACTAGCGACAACAATGAGCAGTTCTTC
CASSLWGGTSDNNEQFF
>TRBJ1-2|-|TRBV29-1|-
TGCAGCGTTGTTTCTCAGGGTGGCTATGGCTACACCTTC
CSVVSQGGYGYTF
>TRBJ2-1|few|TRBV5-1|TRBD2
TGCGCCAGCAGCTTGAGGACTAGCGGGACTATGCTAGAGAATGGGCAGTTCTTC
CASSLRTSGTMLENGQFF
>TRBJ2-7|-|TRBV7-2|-
TGTGCCAGCAGCTTAAGCCCACAGGTGGGCTACGAGCAGTACTTC
CASSLSPQVGYEQYF
>TRBJ2-5|-|TRBV5-1|TRBD2
TGCGCCAGCAGCTATAGCGGGGACCAAGAGACCCAGTACTTC
CASSYSGDQETQYF
>TRBJ1-6|few|TRBV11-2|-
TGTGCCAGCAGCTTAGAGGGAGGGTACTCACCCCTCCACTTT
CASSLEGGYSPLHF
>TRBJ1-3|-|TRBV30|-
TGTGCCCTCGGGGGGAACGGAAACACCATATATTTT
CALGGNGNTIYF
>TRBJ1-1|-|TRBV4-3|-
TGCGCCAGCAGCCAAGGTCGCGGACGGGGAAACACTGAAGCTTTCTTT
CASSQGRGRGNTEAFF
>TRBJ2-3|once|TRBV4-1|-
TGCGCCAGCAGCCATACGACAGGAACTAGCACAGATACGCAGTATTTT
CASSHTTGTSTDTQYF
>TRBJ2-7|few|TRBV21-1|-
TGTGCCAGCACCTTTCGGGAAACTTCCTACGAGCAGTACTTC
CASTFRETSYEQYF
>TRBJ2-3|-|TRBV6-5|TRBD2
TGTGCCACCCGACTAGCCTCGACGACAGATACGCAGTATTTT
CATRLASTTDTQYF
>TRBJ2-7|-|TRBV9|-
TGTGCCAGCAGCCCCCTCCGGGACATGCCCTACGAGCAGTACTTC
CASSPLRDMPYEQYF
>TRBJ1-1|-|TRBV19|-
TGTGCCAGTAGTATTTCTTTAAACACTGAAGCTTTCTTT
CASSISLNTEAFF
>TRBJ1-2|-|TRBV29-1|-
TGCAGCGTTGTTGGAGGGGATAGCTATGGCTACACCTTC
CSVVGGDSYGYTF
>TRBJ2-3|-|TRBV4-1|TRBD1
TGCGCCAGCAGCCAAAGGCCCGGGGACAGGGCCACAGATACGCAGTATTTT
CASSQRPGDRATDTQYF
>TRBJ2-1|-|TRBV5-4|TRBD2
TGTGCCAGCAGCTTGGGGGCGGGGGGGGAGTTCTTC
CASSLGAGGEFF
>TRBJ2-7|-|TRBV6-6|-
TGTGCCAGCAGTTACACTATATACGAGCAGTACTTC
CASSYTIYEQYF
>TRBJ2-3|-|TRBV6-5|TRBD1
TGTGCCAGCAGTTCGGGACAGCCTAGCACAGATACGCAGTATTTT
CASSSGQPSTDTQYF
>TRBJ2-7|-|TRBV9|-
TGTGCCAGCAGCGTAGAGGAGGGGAGGTCCTACGAGCAGTACTTC
CASSVEEGRSYEQYF
>TRBJ1-1|once|TRBV5-1|-
TGCGCCAGCAGCTTGGGGCAGGGTGGGACTGAAGCTTTCTTT
CASSLGQGGTEAFF
>TRBJ1-1|-|TRBV7-8|-
TGTGCCAGCAGCTTAGCAGGGAGGAGCACTGAAGCTTTCTTT
CASSLAGRSTEAFF
>TRBJ2-3|-|TRBV5-1|TRBD1
TGCGCCAGCAGCGACGGACAGGGCGGAGGAGATACGCAGTATTTT
CASSDGQGGGDTQYF
>TRBJ2-1|-|TRBV7-6|TRBD2
TGTGCCAGCCGGGAGGGACGTCAATCCTACAATGAGCAGTTCTTC
CASREGRQSYNEQFF
>TRBJ1-2|-|TRBV10-2|-
TGCGCCACCAACGGGGGACTCAGTAACTATGGCTACACCTTC
CATNGGLSNYGYTF
>TRBJ1-3|few|TRBV7-9|-
TGTTCCAGCAGCTTAAAAGGAGGGCCTAAATCTGGAAACACCATATATTTT
CSSSLKGGPKSGNTIYF
>TRBJ1-4|-|TRBV7-9|TRBD1
TGTGCCAGCAGCCGAGGGACAGCAGGCTTCGGCGTTAATGAAAAACTGTTTTTT
CASSRGTAGFGVNEKLFF
>TRBJ2-5|-|TRBV7-2|TRBD2
TGTGCCAGCAACTATGGGAGGGCTGGGACCCAGTACTTC
CASNYGRAGTQYF
>TRBJ1-4|few|TRBV5-1|-
TGCGCCAGCAGCTTGGGCGGGGAAAAACTGTTTTTT
CASSLGGEKLFF
>TRBJ2-7|-|TRBV4-1|-
TGCGCCAGCAGCCAACCAGACAGGTTGCACGAGCAGTACTTC
CASSQPDRLHEQYF
>TRBJ2-7|-|TRBV30|TRBD1
TGTGCCTGGGCCCGGGACAGGGGGTACGAGCAGTACTTC
CAWARDRGYEQYF
>TRBJ1-5|once|TRBV5-4|-
TGTGCCAGCAGTTCGGGGGGGGATCAGCCCCAGCATTTT
CASSSGGDQPQHF
>TRBJ1-1|-|TRBV7-2|TRBD1
TGTGCCAGCAGCCCTACAGGGGGCGCGGGGACTGAAGCTTTCTTT
CASSPTGGAGTEAFF
>TRBJ2-5|-|TRBV6-5|TRBD2
TGTGCCAGCAGTTACAGGCGGGGGGGAGAGACCCAGTACTTC
CASSYRRGGETQYF
>TRBJ2-6|-|TRBV2|-
TGTGCCAGCGGAGAGACAGGTCGGGGGGCCAACGTCCTGACTTTC
CASGETGRGANVLTF